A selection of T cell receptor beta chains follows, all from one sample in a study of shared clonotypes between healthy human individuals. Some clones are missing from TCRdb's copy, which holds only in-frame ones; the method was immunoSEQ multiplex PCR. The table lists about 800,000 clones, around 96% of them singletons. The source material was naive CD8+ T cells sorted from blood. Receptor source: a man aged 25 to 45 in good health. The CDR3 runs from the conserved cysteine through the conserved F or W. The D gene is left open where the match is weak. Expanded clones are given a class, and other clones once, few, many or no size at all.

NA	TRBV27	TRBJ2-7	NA	CASLYGYEQYF	TGTGCCAGCCTCTATGGGTACGAGCAGTACTTC
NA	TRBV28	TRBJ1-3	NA	CASSFFGNLAGNTIYF	TGTGCCAGCAGTTTCTTCGGCAACCTAGCTGGAAACACCATATATTTT
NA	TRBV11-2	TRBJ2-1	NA	CASSLSPGRDNEQFF	TGTGCCAGCAGCTTATCCCCGGGACGGGACAATGAGCAGTTCTTC
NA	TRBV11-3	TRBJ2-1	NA	CASSSDYNEQFF	TGTGCCAGCAGCTCGGACTACAATGAGCAGTTCTTC
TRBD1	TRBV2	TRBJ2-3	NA	CASSDGTGGTDTQYF	TGTGCCAGCAGTGATGGGACAGGTGGAACAGATACGCAGTATTTT
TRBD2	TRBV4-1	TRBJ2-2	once	CASSRAGESGELFF	TGCGCCAGCAGCCGTGCGGGAGAGAGCGGGGAGCTGTTTTTT
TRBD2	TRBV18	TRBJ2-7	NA	CASSSTGTSGMGEQYF	TGTGCCAGCTCATCCACCGGGACTAGCGGGATGGGCGAGCAGTACTTC
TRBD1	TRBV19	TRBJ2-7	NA	CASSTRDRVYEQYF	TGTGCCAGTAGTACCCGGGACAGGGTCTACGAGCAGTACTTC
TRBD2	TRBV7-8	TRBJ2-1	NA	CASSLLASGSVYNEQFF	TGTGCCAGCAGCTTATTAGCTAGCGGGAGTGTCTACAATGAGCAGTTCTTC
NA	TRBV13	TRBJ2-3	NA	CASSTGNTDTQYF	TGTGCCAGCAGCACAGGGAACACAGATACGCAGTATTTT
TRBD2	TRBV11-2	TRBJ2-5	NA	CASSSFPVSGRVYQETQYF	TGTGCCAGCAGCTCCTTTCCTGTGAGCGGGAGAGTGTACCAAGAGACCCAGTACTTC
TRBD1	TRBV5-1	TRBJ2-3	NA	CASSQTRDRLTDTQYF	TGCGCCAGCAGTCAGACCCGGGACAGACTCACAGATACGCAGTATTTT
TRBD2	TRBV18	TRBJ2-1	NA	CASSPGKAGGEQFF	TGTGCCAGCTCACCGGGGAAAGCGGGAGGTGAGCAGTTCTTC
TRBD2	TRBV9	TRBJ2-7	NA	CASSGGLAGASSYEQYF	TGTGCCAGCAGCGGAGGACTAGCGGGAGCATCCTCCTACGAGCAGTACTTC
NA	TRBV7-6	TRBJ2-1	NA	CASSPRISSERGHNEQFF	TGTGCCAGCAGCCCACGAATTTCTAGCGAGAGGGGTCACAATGAGCAGTTCTTC
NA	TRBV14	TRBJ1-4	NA	CASRSSGRGKLFF	TGTGCCAGCAGATCTTCAGGGAGGGGAAAACTGTTTTTT
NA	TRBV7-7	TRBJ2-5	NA	CASSLTQRYQETQYF	TGTGCTAGCAGCTTAACTCAGCGATACCAAGAGACCCAGTACTTC
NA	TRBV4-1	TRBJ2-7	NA	CASSQDNGPPYEQYF	TGCGCCAGCAGCCAAGATAACGGGCCGCCCTACGAGCAGTACTTC
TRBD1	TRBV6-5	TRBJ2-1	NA	CASSKFRDSYIQQFF	TGTGCCAGCAGTAAATTCCGGGACAGCTATATCCAGCAGTTCTTC
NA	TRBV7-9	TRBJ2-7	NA	CASSLVRGFDEQYF	TGTGCCAGCAGCTTAGTACGGGGGTTCGATGAGCAGTACTTC
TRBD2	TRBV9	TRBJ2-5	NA	CASSVGSAGVLQETQYF	TGTGCCAGCAGCGTAGGGTCGGCGGGAGTGCTCCAAGAGACCCAGTACTTC
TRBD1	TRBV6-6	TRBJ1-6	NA	CASRDRGIDSPLHF	TGTGCCAGCAGGGACAGGGGAATTGATTCACCCCTCCACTTT
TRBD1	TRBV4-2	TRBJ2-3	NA	CASSQDLWGQTGTEKTDTQYF	TGTGCCAGCAGCCAAGATCTGTGGGGGCAGACAGGGACGGAGAAAACAGATACGCAGTATTTT
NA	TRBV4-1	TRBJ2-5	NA	CASSLSPGTEETQYF	TGCGCCAGCAGCCTTAGCCCAGGGACTGAAGAGACCCAGTACTTC
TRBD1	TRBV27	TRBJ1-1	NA	CASSDRGSEAFF	TGTGCCAGCAGCGACAGGGGATCTGAAGCTTTCTTT
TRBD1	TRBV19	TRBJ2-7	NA	CASGQVVGNEQYF	TGTGCCAGTGGACAGGTTGTAGGGAACGAGCAGTACTTC